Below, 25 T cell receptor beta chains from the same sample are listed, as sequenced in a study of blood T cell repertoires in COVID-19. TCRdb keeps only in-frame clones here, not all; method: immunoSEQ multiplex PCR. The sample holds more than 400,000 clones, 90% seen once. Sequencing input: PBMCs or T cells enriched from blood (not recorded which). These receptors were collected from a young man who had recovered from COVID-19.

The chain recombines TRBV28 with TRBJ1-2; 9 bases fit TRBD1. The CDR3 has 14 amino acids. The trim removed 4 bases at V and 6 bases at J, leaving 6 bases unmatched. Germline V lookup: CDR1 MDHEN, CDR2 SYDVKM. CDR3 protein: CASSWGDREHGYTF. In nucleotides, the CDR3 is TGTGCCAGCAGTTGGGGGGACAGGGAACATGGCTACACCTTC.

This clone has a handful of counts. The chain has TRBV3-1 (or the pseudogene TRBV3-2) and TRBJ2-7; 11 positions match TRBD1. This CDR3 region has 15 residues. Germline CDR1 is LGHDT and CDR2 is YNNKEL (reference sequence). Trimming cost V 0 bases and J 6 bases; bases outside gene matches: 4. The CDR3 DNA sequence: TGTGCCAGCAGCCAAGACGGGACAGGGGGATTCGAGCAGTACTTC. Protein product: CASSQDGTGGFEQYF.

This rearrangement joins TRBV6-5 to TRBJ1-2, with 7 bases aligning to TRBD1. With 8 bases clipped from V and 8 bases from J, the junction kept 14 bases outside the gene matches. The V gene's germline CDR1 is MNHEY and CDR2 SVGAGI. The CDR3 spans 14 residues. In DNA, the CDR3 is TGTGCCAGCTCACGGGACAGAACTCTGTACGGCTACACCTTC. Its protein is CASSRDRTLYGYTF.

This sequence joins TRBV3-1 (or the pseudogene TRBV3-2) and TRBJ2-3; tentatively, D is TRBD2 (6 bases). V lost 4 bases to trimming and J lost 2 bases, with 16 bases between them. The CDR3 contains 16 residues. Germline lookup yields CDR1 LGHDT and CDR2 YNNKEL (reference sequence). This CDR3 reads CASSLGAGPATDTQYF. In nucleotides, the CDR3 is TGTGCCAGCAGCCTCGGTGCGGGGCCAGCCACAGATACGCAGTATTTT.

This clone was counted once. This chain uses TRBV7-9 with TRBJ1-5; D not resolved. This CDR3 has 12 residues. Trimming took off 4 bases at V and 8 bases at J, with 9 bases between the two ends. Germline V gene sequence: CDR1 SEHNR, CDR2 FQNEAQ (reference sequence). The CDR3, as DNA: TGTGCCAGCAGCTATCAACGGGAGCCCCAGCATTTT. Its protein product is CASSYQREPQHF.

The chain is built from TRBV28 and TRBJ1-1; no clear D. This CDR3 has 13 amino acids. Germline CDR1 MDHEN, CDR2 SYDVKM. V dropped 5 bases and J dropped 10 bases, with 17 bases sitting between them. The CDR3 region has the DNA TGTGCCAGCAGTCAAGACTCGAATAGAGGAGCTTTCTTT. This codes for CASSQDSNRGAFF.

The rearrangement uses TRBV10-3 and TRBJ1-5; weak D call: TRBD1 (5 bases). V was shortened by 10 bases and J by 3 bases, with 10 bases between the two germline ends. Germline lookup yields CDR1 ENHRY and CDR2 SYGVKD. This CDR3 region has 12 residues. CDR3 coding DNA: TGTGCCACCACGGACACCAATCAGCCCCAGCATTTT. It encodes CATTDTNQPQHF.

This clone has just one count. The CDR3 DNA reads as TGCGCCAGCAGCCAAGATCCGTGGTTGGGGGGCTCTGGAAACACCATATATTTT. Encoded protein: CASSQDPWLGGSGNTIYF. This chain connects TRBV4-1 to TRBJ1-3; weak D call: TRBD1 (5 bases). The germline V and J ends were trimmed by 0 bases and 0 bases, with 15 bases remaining between them. Germline-derived CDR1 and CDR2 are MGHRA and YSYEKL. This CDR3 contains 18 residues.

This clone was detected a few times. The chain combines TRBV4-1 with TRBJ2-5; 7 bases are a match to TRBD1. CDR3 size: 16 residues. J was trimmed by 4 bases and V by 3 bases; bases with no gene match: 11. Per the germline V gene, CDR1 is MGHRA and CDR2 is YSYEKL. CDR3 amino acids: CASSHPKGQLGETQYF. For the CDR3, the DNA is TGCGCCAGCAGCCACCCGAAGGGACAGCTTGGAGAGACCCAGTACTTC.

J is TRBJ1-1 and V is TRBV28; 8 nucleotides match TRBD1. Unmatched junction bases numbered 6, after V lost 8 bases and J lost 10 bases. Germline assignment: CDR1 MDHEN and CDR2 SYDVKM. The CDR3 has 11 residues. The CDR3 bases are TGTGCCAGCGGGTGGACAGGGTTAGCTTTCTTT. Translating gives CASGWTGLAFF.

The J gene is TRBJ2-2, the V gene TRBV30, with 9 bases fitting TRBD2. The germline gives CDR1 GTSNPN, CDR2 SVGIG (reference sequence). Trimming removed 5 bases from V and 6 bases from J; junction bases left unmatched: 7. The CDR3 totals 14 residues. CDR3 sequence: CAWHIAGAPGELFF. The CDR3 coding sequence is TGTGCCTGGCACATAGCGGGAGCCCCCGGGGAGCTGTTTTTT.

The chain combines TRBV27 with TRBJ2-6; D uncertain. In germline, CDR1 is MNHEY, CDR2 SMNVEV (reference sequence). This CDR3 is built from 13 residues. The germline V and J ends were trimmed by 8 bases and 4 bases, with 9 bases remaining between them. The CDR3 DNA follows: TGTGCCAGCTACGGGTACGGGGCCAACGTCCTGACTTTC. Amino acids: CASYGYGANVLTF.

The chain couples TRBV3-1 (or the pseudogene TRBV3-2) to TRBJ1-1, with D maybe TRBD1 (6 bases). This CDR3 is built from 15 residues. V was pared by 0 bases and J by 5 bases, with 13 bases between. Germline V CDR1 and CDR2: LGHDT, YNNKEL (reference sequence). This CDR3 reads CASSQEAGASTEAFF. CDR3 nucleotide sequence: TGTGCCAGCAGCCAAGAAGCGGGGGCGAGTACTGAAGCTTTCTTT.

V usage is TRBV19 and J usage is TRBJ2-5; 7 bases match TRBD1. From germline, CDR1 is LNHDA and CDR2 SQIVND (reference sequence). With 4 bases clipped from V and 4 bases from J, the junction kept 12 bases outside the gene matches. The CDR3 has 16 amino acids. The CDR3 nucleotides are TGTGCCAGTAGTACCAGACAGGGAATTTATCGAGAGACCCAGTACTTC. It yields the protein CASSTRQGIYRETQYF.

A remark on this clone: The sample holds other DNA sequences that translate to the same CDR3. CDR3 DNA: TGTGCCAGCAGCCTAGGCGCTAGCGGGAGCAATGAGCAGTTCTTC. This encodes CASSLGASGSNEQFF. The genes are TRBV7-9 and TRBJ2-1; 10 bases are shared with TRBD2. V gave up 5 bases and J gave up 6 bases; unmatched junction bases: 7. Germline V gene data show CDR1 as SEHNR and CDR2 as FQNEAQ (reference sequence). The CDR3 runs to 15 residues. Combining the CDR3 with reference TRBV7-9 and TRBJ2-1 gives the whole variable domain DTGVSQNPRHKITKRGQNVTFRCDPISEHNRLYWYRQTLGQGPEFLTYFQNEAQLEKSRLLSDRFSAERPKGSFSTLEIQRTEQGDSAMYLCASSLGASGSNEQFFGPGTRLTVL.

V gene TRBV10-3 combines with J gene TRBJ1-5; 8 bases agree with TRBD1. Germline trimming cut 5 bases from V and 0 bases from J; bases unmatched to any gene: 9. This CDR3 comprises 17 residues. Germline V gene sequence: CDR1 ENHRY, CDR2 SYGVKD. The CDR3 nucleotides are TGTGCCATCAGTTCCGGGACAGGCCCTTATAGCAATCAGCCCCAGCATTTT. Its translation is CAISSGTGPYSNQPQHF.

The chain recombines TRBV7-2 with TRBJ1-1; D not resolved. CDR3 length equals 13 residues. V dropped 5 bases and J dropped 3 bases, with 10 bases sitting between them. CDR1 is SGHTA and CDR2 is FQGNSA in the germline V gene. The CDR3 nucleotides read TGTGCCAGCAGCGATGGAACAGACACTGAAGCTTTCTTT. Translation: CASSDGTDTEAFF.

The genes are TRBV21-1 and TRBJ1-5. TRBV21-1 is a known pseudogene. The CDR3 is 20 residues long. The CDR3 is CASSKKVSPDLFDSNQPQHF. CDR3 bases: TGTGCCAGCAGCAAAAAGGTGTCACCAGACTTATTCGATAGCAATCAGCCCCAGCATTTT.

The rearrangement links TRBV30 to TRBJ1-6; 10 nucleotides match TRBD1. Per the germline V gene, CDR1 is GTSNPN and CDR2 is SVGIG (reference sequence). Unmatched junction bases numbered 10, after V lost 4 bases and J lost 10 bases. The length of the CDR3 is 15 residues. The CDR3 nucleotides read TGTGCCTGGATCGATCGGGACAGGGGAATCTCACCCCTCCACTTT. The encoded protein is CAWIDRDRGISPLHF.

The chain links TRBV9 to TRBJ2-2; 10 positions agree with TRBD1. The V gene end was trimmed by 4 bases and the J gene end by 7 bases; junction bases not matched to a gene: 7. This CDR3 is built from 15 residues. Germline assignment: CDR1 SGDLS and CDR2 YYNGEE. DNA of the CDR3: TGTGCCAGCAGCCCTAGACAGGGGGCGGGCGGGGAGCTGTTTTTT. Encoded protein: CASSPRQGAGGELFF.

The CDR3 DNA reads TGTGCCAGCAGTTTACTGGCAGGGCCCTATAGCAATCAGCCCCAGCATTTT. It encodes CASSLLAGPYSNQPQHF. The chain couples TRBV27 to TRBJ1-5, with D perhaps matching TRBD1 (5 bases). V was trimmed by 2 bases and J by 0 bases, leaving 14 bases between them. Germline-derived CDR1 and CDR2 are MNHEY and SMNVEV (reference sequence). The CDR3 covers 17 residues.

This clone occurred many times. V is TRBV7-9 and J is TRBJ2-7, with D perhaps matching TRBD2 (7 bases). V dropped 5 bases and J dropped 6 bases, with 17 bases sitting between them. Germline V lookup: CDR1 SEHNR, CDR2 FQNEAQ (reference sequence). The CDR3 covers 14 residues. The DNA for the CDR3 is TGTGCCAGCAGCCGTGCCGGGGGGCCTGGCGAGCAGTACTTC. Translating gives CASSRAGGPGEQYF.

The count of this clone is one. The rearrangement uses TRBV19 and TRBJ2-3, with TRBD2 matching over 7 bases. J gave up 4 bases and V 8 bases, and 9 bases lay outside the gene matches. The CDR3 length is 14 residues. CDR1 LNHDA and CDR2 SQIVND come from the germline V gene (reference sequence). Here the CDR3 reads CASRAGDNSDTQYF. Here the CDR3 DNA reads TGTGCCAGTCGGGCGGGAGATAACTCAGATACGCAGTATTTT. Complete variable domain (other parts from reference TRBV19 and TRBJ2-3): DGGITQSPKYLFRKEGQNVTLSCEQNLNHDAMYWYRQDPGQGLRLIYYSQIVNDFQKGDIAEGYSVSREKKESFPLTVTSAQKNPTAFYLCASRAGDNSDTQYFGPGTRLTVL.

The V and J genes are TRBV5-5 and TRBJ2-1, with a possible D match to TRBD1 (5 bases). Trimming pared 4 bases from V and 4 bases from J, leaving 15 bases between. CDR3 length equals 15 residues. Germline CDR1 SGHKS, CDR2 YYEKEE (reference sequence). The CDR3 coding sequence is TGTGCCAGCAGCCCCCTCACCACAGGTTACAATGAGCAGTTCTTC. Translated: CASSPLTTGYNEQFF.

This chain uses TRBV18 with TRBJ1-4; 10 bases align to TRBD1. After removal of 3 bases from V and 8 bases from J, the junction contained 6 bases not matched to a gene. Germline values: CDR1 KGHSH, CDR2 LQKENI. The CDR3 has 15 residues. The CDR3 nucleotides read TGTGCCAGCTCACCGTACCGGGACAGGGGCGAAAAACTGTTTTTT. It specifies CASSPYRDRGEKLFF.